The clone carrying this T cell receptor beta chain was recorded at least ten times. Its antigen is unknown. These data belong to a study of T cells after yellow fever vaccination. Whole-study results and caveats: Any FACS-sorted repertoire could hold abundant clonotypes that contaminate it from the bulk population. Booster samples showed a return of most primary-vaccination clones (approximately 96% CD4, about 88% CD8). Weaker in magnitude, the secondary response showed a faster peak on day 5 versus 15.

TCRdb re-called the 5' RACE reads with MiXCR, one entry per CDR3 protein. The data show over 150,000 distinct CDR3 sequences, 5.5% to 7.5% seen once. This clonotype originated in a man aged 18 to 29 who received the YFV17D yellow fever vaccine. This specimen was CD4+ T cells sorted from PBMCs, taken 5 to 6 days after the first yellow fever vaccination.

In DNA, the CDR3 is TGCAGCGTACTACCACTAGCCTCTGGCACAGATACGCAGTATTTT. This gives the protein CSVLPLASGTDTQYF. The J gene is TRBJ2-3, the V gene TRBV29-1; possibly TRBD2 for D (6 bases). V was cut by 6 bases and J by 1 base, with 17 bases left in between. The CDR3 is made up of 15 amino acids. Germline V gene data show CDR1 as SQVTM and CDR2 as ANQGSEA.